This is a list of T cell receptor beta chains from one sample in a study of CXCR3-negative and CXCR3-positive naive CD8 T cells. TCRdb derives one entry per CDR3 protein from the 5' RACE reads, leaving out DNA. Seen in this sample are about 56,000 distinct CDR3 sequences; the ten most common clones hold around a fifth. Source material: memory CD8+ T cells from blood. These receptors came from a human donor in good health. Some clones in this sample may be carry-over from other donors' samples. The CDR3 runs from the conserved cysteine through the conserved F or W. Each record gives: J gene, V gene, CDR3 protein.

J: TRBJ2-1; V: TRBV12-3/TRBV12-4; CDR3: CASTSSQNEQFF
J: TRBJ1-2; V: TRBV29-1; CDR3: CSDFAGTEEVGYTF
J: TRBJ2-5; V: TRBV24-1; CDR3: CATSTASGTKETQYF
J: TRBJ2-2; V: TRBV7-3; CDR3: CASSIKTGELFF
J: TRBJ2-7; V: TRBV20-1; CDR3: CSARLAYEQYF
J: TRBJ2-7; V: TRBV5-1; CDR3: CASSLSGANEQYF
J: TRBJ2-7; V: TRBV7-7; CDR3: CASSWDIRDEQYF
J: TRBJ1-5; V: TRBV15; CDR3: CATSSDRTDSNQPQHF
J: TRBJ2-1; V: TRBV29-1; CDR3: CSVSEGGSYNEQFF
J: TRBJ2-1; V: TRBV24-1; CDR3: CATSDLEGEANEQFF
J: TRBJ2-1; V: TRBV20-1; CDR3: CSARDVERERNEQFF
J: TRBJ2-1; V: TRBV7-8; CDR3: CASSPGADEQFF
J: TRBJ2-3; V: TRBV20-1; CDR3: CSARGLAKDTQYF
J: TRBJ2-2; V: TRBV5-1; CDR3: CASSLEDRDANTGELFF
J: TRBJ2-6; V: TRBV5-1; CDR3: CASSLGVRSSGANVLTF
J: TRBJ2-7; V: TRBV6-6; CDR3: CASSYSEDSHEQYF
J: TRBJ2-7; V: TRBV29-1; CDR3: CSVKNSPDYEQYF
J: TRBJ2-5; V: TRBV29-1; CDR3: CSVARGQQETQYF
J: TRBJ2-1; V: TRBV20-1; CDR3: CSARDPAGVSYNEQFF
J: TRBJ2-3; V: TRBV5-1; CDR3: CASSWIPGQDTDTQYF
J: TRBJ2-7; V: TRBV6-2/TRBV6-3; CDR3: CASSLWQGAHEQYF
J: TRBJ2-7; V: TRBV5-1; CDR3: CASSLGTGGSEEQYF
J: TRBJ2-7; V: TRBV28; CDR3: CASSSRDSLGWEQYF
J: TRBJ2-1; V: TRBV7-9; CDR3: CASSSALAGGYNEQFF
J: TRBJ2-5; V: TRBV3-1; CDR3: CATTGDGETQYF
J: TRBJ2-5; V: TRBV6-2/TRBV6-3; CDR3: CASTGLAGGYEQYF
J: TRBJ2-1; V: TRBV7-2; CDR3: CASSLTNIYNEQFF
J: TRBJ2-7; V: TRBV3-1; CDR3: CASSQEWTGAYEQYF
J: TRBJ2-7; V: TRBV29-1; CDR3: CSVIAGDGEQYF
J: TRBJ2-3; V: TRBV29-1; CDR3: CSVDGESSGGSTDTQYF
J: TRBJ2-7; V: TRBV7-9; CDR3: CASSLGGASYEQYF
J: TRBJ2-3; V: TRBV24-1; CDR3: CATSDLSGDTQYF
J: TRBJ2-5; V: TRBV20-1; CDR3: CSARDSAGGSMETQYF
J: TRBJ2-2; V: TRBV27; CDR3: CASSLSGANTGELFF
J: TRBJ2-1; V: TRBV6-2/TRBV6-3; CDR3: CASSTSHQFNEQFF
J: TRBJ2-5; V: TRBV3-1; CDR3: CASSPLGVETQYF